This is a list of T cell receptor beta chains from one sample in a study of T cell responses to AZD1222 COVID-19 vaccine. The table came from immunoSEQ multiplex PCR; TCRdb's copy has only in-frame clones and leaves some out. The table has more than 95,000 clones, approximately 91% seen once; the top ten hold 15% to 20%. The sample in question was peripheral blood, obtained on day 0 of AZD1222 vaccination. The receptor set was obtained from an adult in good health. CDR3s include the opening cysteine and the closing phenylalanine or tryptophan. Each record gives: J gene, D gene, V gene, clone size, CDR3 DNA, CDR3 protein. D genes are given only for firm matches. Clone size is shown for a subset of rows, as once, few, many or a class of expanded clone.

TRBJ1-2	NA	TRBV6-5	NA	TGTGCCAGCAGTTACTCCCACAGCTTCCTCTACACCTTC	CASSYSHSFLYTF
TRBJ2-7	NA	TRBV6-5	NA	TGTGCCAGCAGCCTCCGGACCTCAGGCGACGAGCAGTACTTC	CASSLRTSGDEQYF
TRBJ2-7	TRBD1	TRBV6-5	NA	TGTGCCAGCAGTAGTGAGACAGGGGGCTGGAACGAGCAGTACTTC	CASSSETGGWNEQYF
TRBJ2-5	NA	TRBV5-1	NA	TGCGCCAGCAGTATTGGGTCCGGGAATTTGCGAGAGACCCAGTACTTC	CASSIGSGNLRETQYF
TRBJ2-7	TRBD1	TRBV5-1	NA	TGCGCCAGCACCTTGACAGGGGGCCAAAGACGGTACTTC	CASTLTGGQRRYF
TRBJ2-3	TRBD2	TRBV6-1	NA	TGTGCCAGCAGTGAAGTAGTGGGGGGGAGCACAGATACGCAGTATTTT	CASSEVVGGSTDTQYF
TRBJ2-7	NA	TRBV11-2	NA	TGTGCCAGCAGCTTAGCGCGGGGAAACTTCTACGAGCAGTACTTC	CASSLARGNFYEQYF
TRBJ1-2	NA	TRBV19	few	TGTGCCAGTAGTATGTCCCGGACAGTTGGAAACGGCTACACCTTC	CASSMSRTVGNGYTF
TRBJ1-2	TRBD1	TRBV6-5	NA	TGTGCCAGCAGCCAGGACAGGGGGAACTATGGCTACACCTTC	CASSQDRGNYGYTF
TRBJ2-5	NA	TRBV5-6	NA	TGTGCCAGCATTTCGAGCAGACAAGAGACCCAGTACTTC	CASISSRQETQYF
TRBJ2-1	TRBD2	TRBV19	NA	TGTGCCTCGGGACTAGCGGGCGAGTACAATGAGCAGTTCTTC	CASGLAGEYNEQFF
TRBJ1-1	NA	TRBV14	NA	TGTGCCAGCAGCGATTACTGGGGGATGAAAGCTTTCTTT	CASSDYWGMKAFF
TRBJ1-1	TRBD1	TRBV6-5	once	TGTGCCAGCAGTTACGTTCAGGACAGGGAAGCTTTCTTT	CASSYVQDREAFF
TRBJ2-5	NA	TRBV6-5	NA	TGTGCCAGCAGCCGCCTTGGTACCCAGTACTTC	CASSRLGTQYF
TRBJ1-4	NA	TRBV5-4	few	TGTGCCAGCAGAAGCGCTGGGGTGGCCGATGAAAAACTGTTTTTT	CASRSAGVADEKLFF
TRBJ2-7	TRBD1	TRBV27	NA	TGTGCCAGCAGAATCCACCCAGGGGGATACGAGCAGTACTTC	CASRIHPGGYEQYF
TRBJ1-1	TRBD1	TRBV7-8	NA	TGTGCCAGCAGCTTAAAAGCGGACAGGGGCACTGAAGCTTTCTTT	CASSLKADRGTEAFF
TRBJ1-2	TRBD1	TRBV5-4	NA	TGTGCCAGCAGCGACCGACAGGGTGTCTCTCGCTATGGCTACACCTTC	CASSDRQGVSRYGYTF
TRBJ1-4	TRBD1	TRBV9	once	TGTGCCAGCAGCGTAGATGTAGGGGGCGATGAAAAACTGTTTTTT	CASSVDVGGDEKLFF
TRBJ2-3	TRBD1	TRBV5-1	NA	TGCGCCAGCAGCTTGGCGGTGGACAGGGTCACAGATACGCAGTATTTT	CASSLAVDRVTDTQYF
TRBJ2-3	TRBD1	TRBV19	NA	TGTGCCAGTTCTTCCCAGGGGGTTTCCACAGATACGCAGTATTTT	CASSSQGVSTDTQYF
TRBJ2-7	TRBD1	TRBV9	once	TGTGCCAGCAGCTCGGGACAGGGCTACGAGCAGTACTTC	CASSSGQGYEQYF
TRBJ1-2	TRBD1	TRBV2	NA	TGTGCCAGCAGTGGAACTCTAATGACAGGGGTCTACTATGGCTACACCTTC	CASSGTLMTGVYYGYTF
TRBJ1-1	TRBD1	TRBV7-8	NA	TGTGCCAGCAGCACCCCCGGGGACAGCTTGAACACTGAAGCTTTCTTT	CASSTPGDSLNTEAFF
TRBJ1-2	NA	TRBV29-1	NA	TGCAGCGTTGTTGGGGGGACCACTAACTATGGCTACACCTTC	CSVVGGTTNYGYTF
TRBJ2-7	NA	TRBV5-1	NA	TGCGCCAGCAGCTTGGAAGCGGGCGGCTCCTACGAGCAGTACTTC	CASSLEAGGSYEQYF
TRBJ1-2	TRBD1	TRBV19	NA	TGTGCCAGTAGTCGTGCCGGGACAGAGTATGGCTACACCTTC	CASSRAGTEYGYTF
TRBJ2-1	NA	TRBV3-1/TRBV3-2	NA	TGTGCCAGCAGCCGACAGTGGGGGTACTTTGATGGGCAGTTCTTC	CASSRQWGYFDGQFF
TRBJ1-2	NA	TRBV9	NA	TGTGCCAGCAGCGAAACAGGGTCTAACTATGGCTACACCTTC	CASSETGSNYGYTF
TRBJ1-1	NA	TRBV13	NA	TGTGCCAGCAGCTTACTCCTGAACACTGAAGCTTTCTTT	CASSLLLNTEAFF
TRBJ2-1	TRBD1	TRBV11-1	NA	TGTGCCAGCAGCTTAGGTGACAGGGTGGCCTACAATGAGCAGTTCTTC	CASSLGDRVAYNEQFF
TRBJ2-1	NA	TRBV11-3	NA	TGTGCCAGCAGCCAGACTAGTGGGGGGCCCTCCTACAATGAGCAGTTCTTC	CASSQTSGGPSYNEQFF
TRBJ2-2	TRBD1	TRBV7-9	NA	TGTGCCAGCAGCTTAGTTGGCAGGGGGCGACTGGGCGGGGAGCTGTTTTTT	CASSLVGRGRLGGELFF
TRBJ1-1	NA	TRBV5-5	NA	TGTGCCAGCAGCCCCGTCGGGACAAACACTGAAGCTTTCTTT	CASSPVGTNTEAFF
TRBJ1-1	TRBD1	TRBV20-1	NA	TGCAGTGCTAGTCCGGACAGGCCGGAAGGCACTGAAGCTTTCTTT	CSASPDRPEGTEAFF
TRBJ1-5	NA	TRBV2	NA	TGTGCCAGCAGTCCGCAGGACACAGGCAATCAGCCCCAGCATTTT	CASSPQDTGNQPQHF
TRBJ2-5	NA	TRBV9	NA	TGTGCCAGCAGCGTAGACAGGGAACAAGAGACCCAGTACTTC	CASSVDREQETQYF
TRBJ1-4	TRBD1	TRBV7-6	NA	TGTGCCAGCAGCGTAACGACAGGGGAAAATGAAAAACTGTTTTTT	CASSVTTGENEKLFF
TRBJ1-1	TRBD1	TRBV6-5	NA	TGTGCCAGCAGTTCTCGGACAGGGGAGCTGAACACTGAAGCTTTCTTT	CASSSRTGELNTEAFF
TRBJ2-2	NA	TRBV16	NA	TGTGCCAGCAGCCAATCTGGCGGGGAGCTGTTTTTT	CASSQSGGELFF
TRBJ2-4	NA	TRBV4-2	NA	TGTGCCAGCAGCCAAGAACGTGAAAACATTCAGTACTTC	CASSQERENIQYF